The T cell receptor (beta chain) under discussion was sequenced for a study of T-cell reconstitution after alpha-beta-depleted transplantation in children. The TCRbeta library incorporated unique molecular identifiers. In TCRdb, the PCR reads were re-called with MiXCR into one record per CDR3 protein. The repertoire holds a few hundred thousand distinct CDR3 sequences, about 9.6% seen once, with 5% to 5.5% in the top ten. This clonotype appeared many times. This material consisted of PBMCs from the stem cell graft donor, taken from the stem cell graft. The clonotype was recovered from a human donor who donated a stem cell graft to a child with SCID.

In nucleotides, the CDR3 is TGCAGTGCAATAAACAATGAGCAGTTCTTC. Translation: CSAINNEQFF. The chain links TRBV20-1 to TRBJ2-1; no clear D. The CDR3 runs to 10 residues. V was shortened by 6 bases and J by 5 bases, with 5 bases between the two germline ends. Germline V gene lookup returns CDR1 DFQATT and CDR2 SNEGSKA (reference sequence).